One TCR beta chain is described in this entry. Its cognate antigen is unknown. Primers for the PCR totalled 60 Vbeta and 13 Jbeta. Clones were read by immunoSEQ multiplex PCR, and TCRdb kept only the in-frame ones, dropping some. The repertoire holds more than 95,000 clones, with approximately 80% as singletons. Every donor was a healthy person donating bone marrow. The sample is drawn from a study of cytomegalovirus exposure and HLA in healthy donors. Background on the study: Genetic ancestry analysis placed 75% to 85% of the 398 donors that were genotyped in the Caucasian-associated cluster.

Points from the study as a whole: Later analysis suggested most CMV-associated TCR beta chains were HLA-restricted. The productive fraction for most TCR beta V segments was about 87% or about 30% in an earlier analysis.

The sequencing sample was made of PBMCs. The clonotype comes from a woman in her thirties or forties in good health and CMV-seronegative.

The CDR3 nucleotides read TGCAGCGCCTCTAGCGGGAGATTAGGGACAGATACGCAGTATTTT. Residues: CSASSGRLGTDTQYF. The J gene is TRBJ2-3, the V gene TRBV29-1, with TRBD2 matching over 10 bases. This CDR3 comprises 15 residues. CDR1 is SQVTM and CDR2 is ANQGSEA in the germline V gene. Germline trimming cut 7 bases from V and 3 bases from J; bases unmatched to any gene: 10.